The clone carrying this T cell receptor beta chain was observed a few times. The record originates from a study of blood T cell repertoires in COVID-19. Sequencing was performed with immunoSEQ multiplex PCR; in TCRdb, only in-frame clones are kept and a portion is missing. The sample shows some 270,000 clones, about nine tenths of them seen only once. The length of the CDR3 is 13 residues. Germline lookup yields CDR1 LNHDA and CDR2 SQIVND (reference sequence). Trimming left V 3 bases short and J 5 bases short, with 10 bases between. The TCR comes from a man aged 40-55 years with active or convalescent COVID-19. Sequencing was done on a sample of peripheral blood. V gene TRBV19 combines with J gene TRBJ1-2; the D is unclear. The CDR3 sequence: CASSIAAEYGYTF. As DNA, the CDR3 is TGTGCCAGTAGTATCGCGGCCGAATATGGCTACACCTTC.